The clone carrying this TCR beta chain has only a few counts. The target antigen is unknown. Trimming took 5 bases from V and 7 from J, leaving 11 bases between them. This CDR3 has 13 residues. Germline V gene data show CDR1 as SGHTA and CDR2 as FQGTGA. The data were taken from a study of T-cell memory formation after mild COVID-19. The overall study: For the most part, TCR clusters were specific to one donor. Regarding the study as a whole: Pre-infection memory held some responding clones, suggesting pre-existing cross-reactive T cells responded.

TCRdb processed the 5' RACE reads anew with MiXCR; each CDR3 protein has one entry. Altogether more than 250,000 distinct CDR3 sequences are present, about a sixth being singletons, with the ten largest covering 20% to 25%. The sequenced material came from PBMCs or a T cell subset sorted from them (not recorded which). This chain uses TRBV7-3 with TRBJ2-2; D remains ambiguous. The origin of this receptor is a man in his late teens or twenties who had mild COVID-19 (a few samples of this study predate the infection). Cell type and time point are not known. The CDR3 is CASSAVWGGELFF. The CDR3 DNA reads TGTGCCAGCAGCGCCGTCTGGGGCGGGGAGCTGTTTTTT.